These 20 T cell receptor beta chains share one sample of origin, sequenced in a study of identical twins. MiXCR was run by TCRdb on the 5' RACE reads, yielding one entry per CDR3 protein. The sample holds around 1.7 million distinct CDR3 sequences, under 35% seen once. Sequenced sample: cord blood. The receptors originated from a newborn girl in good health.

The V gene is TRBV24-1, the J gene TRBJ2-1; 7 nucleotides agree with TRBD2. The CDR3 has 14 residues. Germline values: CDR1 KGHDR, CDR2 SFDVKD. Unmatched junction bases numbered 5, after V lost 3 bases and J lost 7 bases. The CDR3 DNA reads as TGTGCCACCAGTGATCCGAATAGCGGGAATGAGCAGTTCTTC. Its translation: CATSDPNSGNEQFF.

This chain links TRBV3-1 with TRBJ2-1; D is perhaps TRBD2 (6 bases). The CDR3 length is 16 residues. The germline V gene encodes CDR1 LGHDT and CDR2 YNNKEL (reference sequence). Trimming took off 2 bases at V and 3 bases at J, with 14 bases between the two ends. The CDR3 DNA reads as TGTGCCAGCAGCCAACTGGGCGGGGCTGTCTACAATGAGCAGTTCTTC. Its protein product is CASSQLGGAVYNEQFF.

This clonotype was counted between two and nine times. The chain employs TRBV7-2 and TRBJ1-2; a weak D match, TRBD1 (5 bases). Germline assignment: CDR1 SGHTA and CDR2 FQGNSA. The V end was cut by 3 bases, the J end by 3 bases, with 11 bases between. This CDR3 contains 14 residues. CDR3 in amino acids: CASSLSGLDYGYTF. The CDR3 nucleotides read TGTGCCAGCAGCTTGTCAGGGCTAGACTATGGCTACACCTTC.

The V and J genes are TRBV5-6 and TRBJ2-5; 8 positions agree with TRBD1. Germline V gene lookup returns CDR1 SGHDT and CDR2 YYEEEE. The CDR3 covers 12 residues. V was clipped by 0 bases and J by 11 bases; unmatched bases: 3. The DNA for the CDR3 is TGTGCCAGCAGCTTGGGGACAGGGAAGCAGTACTTC. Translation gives CASSLGTGKQYF.

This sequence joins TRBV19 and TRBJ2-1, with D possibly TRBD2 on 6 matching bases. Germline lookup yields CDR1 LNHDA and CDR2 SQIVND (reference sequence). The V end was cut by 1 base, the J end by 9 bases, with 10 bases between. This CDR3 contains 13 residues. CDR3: CASSIVGGGEQFF. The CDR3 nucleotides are TGTGCCAGTAGTATAGTTGGGGGAGGTGAGCAGTTCTTC.

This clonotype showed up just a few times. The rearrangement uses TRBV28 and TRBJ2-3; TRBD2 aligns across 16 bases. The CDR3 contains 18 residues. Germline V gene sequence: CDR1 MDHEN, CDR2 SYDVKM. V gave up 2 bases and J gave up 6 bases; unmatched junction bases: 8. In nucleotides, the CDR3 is TGTGCCAGCAGTTTAGCCGGGACTAGCGGGAGGGCCAAGGATACGCAGTATTTT. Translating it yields CASSLAGTSGRAKDTQYF.

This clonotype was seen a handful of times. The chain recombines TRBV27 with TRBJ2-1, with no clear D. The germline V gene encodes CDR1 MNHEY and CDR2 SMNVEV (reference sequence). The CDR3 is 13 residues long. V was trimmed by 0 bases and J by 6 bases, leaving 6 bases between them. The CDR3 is CASSLSPGNEQFF. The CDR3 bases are TGTGCCAGCAGTTTATCCCCGGGCAATGAGCAGTTCTTC.

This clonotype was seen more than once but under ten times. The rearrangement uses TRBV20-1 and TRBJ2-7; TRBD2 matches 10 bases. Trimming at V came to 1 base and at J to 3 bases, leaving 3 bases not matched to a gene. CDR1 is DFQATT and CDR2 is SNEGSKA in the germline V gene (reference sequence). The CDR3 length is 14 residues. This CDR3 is CSARVTSGNYEQYF. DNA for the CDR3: TGCAGTGCTAGAGTAACTAGCGGGAACTACGAGCAGTACTTC.

The CDR3 DNA reads TGTGCCAGCAGCGTAGGACTAGCGGGAGCGTGGGTGTACGAGCAGTACTTC. Its protein is CASSVGLAGAWVYEQYF. The chain recombines TRBV9 with TRBJ2-7, with TRBD2 matching 12 bases. In germline, CDR1 is SGDLS, CDR2 YYNGEE. The CDR3 has 17 residues. Trimming removed 0 bases from V and 4 bases from J; junction bases left unmatched: 8.

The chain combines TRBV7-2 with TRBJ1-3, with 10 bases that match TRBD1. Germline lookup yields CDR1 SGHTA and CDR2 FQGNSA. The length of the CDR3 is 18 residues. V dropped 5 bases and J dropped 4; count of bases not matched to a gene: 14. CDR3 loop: CASSLIIPGQGKGNTIYF. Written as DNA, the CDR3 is TGTGCCAGCAGCCTTATTATTCCGGGACAGGGGAAAGGAAACACCATATATTTT.

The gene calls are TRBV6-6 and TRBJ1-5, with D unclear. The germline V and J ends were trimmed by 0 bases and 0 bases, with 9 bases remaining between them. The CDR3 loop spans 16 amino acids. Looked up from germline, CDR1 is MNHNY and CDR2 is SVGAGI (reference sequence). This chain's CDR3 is CASSYSFGFSNQPQHF. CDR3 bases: TGTGCCAGCAGTTACTCCTTCGGGTTTAGCAATCAGCCCCAGCATTTT.

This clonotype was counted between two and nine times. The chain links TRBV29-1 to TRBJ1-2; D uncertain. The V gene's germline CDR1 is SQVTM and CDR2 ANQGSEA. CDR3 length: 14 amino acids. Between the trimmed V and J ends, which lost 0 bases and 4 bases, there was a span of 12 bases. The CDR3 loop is CSVEEGRTSYGYTF. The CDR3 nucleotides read TGCAGCGTTGAAGAAGGAAGGACTTCCTATGGCTACACCTTC.

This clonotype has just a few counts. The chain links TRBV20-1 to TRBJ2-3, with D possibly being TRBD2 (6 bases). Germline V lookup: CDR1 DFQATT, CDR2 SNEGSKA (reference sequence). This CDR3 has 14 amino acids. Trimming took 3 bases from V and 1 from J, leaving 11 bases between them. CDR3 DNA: TGCAGTGCTAGCGCGGGGACGGGCACAGATACGCAGTATTTT. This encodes CSASAGTGTDTQYF.

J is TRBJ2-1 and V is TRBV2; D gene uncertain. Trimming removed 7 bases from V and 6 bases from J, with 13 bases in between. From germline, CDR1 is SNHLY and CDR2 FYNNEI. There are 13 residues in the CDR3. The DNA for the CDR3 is TGTGCCAGCATCGGTGGGCTAGTCAATGAGCAGTTCTTC. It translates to CASIGGLVNEQFF.

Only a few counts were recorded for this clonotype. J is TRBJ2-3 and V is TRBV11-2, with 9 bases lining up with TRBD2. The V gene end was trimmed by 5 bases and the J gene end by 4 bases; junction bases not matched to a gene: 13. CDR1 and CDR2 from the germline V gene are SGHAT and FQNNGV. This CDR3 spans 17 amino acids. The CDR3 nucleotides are TGTGCCAGCAGCCGGACCCTTAGCGGGGGCCGATCAGATACGCAGTATTTT. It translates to CASSRTLSGGRSDTQYF.

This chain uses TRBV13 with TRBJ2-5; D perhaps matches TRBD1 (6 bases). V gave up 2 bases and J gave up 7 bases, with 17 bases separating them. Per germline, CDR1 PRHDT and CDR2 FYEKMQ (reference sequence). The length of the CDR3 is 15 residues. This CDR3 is CASSLWWQGLRTQYF. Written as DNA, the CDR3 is TGTGCCAGCAGCTTATGGTGGCAGGGGTTACGGACCCAGTACTTC.

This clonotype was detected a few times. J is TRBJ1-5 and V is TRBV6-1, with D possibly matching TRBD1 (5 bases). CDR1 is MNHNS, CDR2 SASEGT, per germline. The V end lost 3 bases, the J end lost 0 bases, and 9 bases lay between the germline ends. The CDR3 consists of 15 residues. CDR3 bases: TGTGCCAGCAGTGAGACAAGGGGTAGCAATCAGCCCCAGCATTTT. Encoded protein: CASSETRGSNQPQHF.

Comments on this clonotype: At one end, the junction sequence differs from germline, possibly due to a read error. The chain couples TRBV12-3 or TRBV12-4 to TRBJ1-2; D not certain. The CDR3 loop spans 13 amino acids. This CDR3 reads CAGSLLAGYGYTF. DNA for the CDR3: TGTGCCGGCAGTTTGTTGGCGGGCTATGGCTACACCTTC.

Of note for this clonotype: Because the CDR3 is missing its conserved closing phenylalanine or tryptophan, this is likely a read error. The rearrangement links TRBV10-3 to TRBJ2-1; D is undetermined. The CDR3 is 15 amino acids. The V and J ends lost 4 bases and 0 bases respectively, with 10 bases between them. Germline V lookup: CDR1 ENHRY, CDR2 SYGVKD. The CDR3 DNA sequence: TGTGCCATCAGTGGGGTGGTCAGCTCCTACAATGAGCAGTTCTTA. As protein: CAISGVVSSYNEQFL.

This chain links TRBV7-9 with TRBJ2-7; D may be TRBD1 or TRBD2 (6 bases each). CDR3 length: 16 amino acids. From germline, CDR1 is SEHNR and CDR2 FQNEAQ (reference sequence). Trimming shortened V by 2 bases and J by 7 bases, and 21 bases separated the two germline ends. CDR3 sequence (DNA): TGTGCCAGCAGCTTATCGGGGGCCTACCTCTACAATGAGCAGTACTTC. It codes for CASSLSGAYLYNEQYF.